Listed below are T cell receptor beta chains from one sample, sequenced in a study of blood T cell repertoires in COVID-19. Clones were sequenced by immunoSEQ multiplex PCR, and TCRdb holds only the in-frame ones, with some missing. The table has 65,000 to 90,000 clones, roughly 82% seen once. What was sequenced was peripheral blood. The receptors shown here come from a man aged 50-59 years with active COVID-19. Both conserved end residues are part of each CDR3. The D gene is left open where the match is weak. Only part of the rows carry a size: once, few, many, or a class if the clone is expanded.

d_call: TRBD1; v_call: TRBV5-1; clone_size: .; j_call: TRBJ1-2; cdr3_aa: CASSLEQGAGYTF; cdr3_nt: TGCGCCAGCAGCTTAGAACAGGGGGCTGGCTACACCTTC
d_call: TRBD1; v_call: TRBV7-2; clone_size: .; j_call: TRBJ2-4; cdr3_aa: CASSFRDRAAQIAKNIQYF; cdr3_nt: TGTGCCAGCAGCTTCCGGGACAGGGCCGCGCAGATAGCCAAAAACATTCAGTACTTC
d_call: TRBD1; v_call: TRBV28; clone_size: .; j_call: TRBJ1-5; cdr3_aa: CASRRTGGGQPQHF; cdr3_nt: TGTGCCAGCAGGCGAACAGGGGGCGGTCAGCCCCAGCATTTT
d_call: .; v_call: TRBV11-2; clone_size: medium-sized; j_call: TRBJ2-3; cdr3_aa: CASSLGLSRGGSDTQYF; cdr3_nt: TGTGCCAGCAGCTTAGGCCTCTCGCGGGGCGGGTCAGATACGCAGTATTTT
d_call: .; v_call: TRBV7-6; clone_size: .; j_call: TRBJ2-2; cdr3_aa: CASSLAISGAGELFF; cdr3_nt: TGTGCCAGCAGCTTAGCGATTTCAGGGGCCGGGGAGCTGTTTTTT
d_call: .; v_call: TRBV28; clone_size: .; j_call: TRBJ2-5; cdr3_aa: CASEEGGARETQYF; cdr3_nt: TGTGCCAGCGAGGAGGGGGGGGCGCGGGAGACCCAGTACTTC
d_call: .; v_call: TRBV2; clone_size: .; j_call: TRBJ1-2; cdr3_aa: CASSPHQVDWDYGYTF; cdr3_nt: TGTGCCAGCAGCCCTCACCAGGTGGACTGGGACTATGGCTACACCTTC
d_call: .; v_call: TRBV6-2/TRBV6-3; clone_size: .; j_call: TRBJ1-5; cdr3_aa: CASSYSNRNQPQHF; cdr3_nt: TGTGCCAGCAGTTACTCGAACAGGAATCAGCCCCAGCATTTT
d_call: TRBD2; v_call: TRBV4-3; clone_size: .; j_call: TRBJ2-5; cdr3_aa: CASSQARAGGGDGTQYF; cdr3_nt: TGCGCCAGCAGCCAAGCCAGAGCGGGGGGTGGGGATGGGACCCAGTACTTC
d_call: .; v_call: TRBV5-6; clone_size: .; j_call: TRBJ2-2; cdr3_aa: CASSLYQATGELFF; cdr3_nt: TGTGCCAGCAGCTTGTATCAGGCAACCGGGGAGCTGTTTTTT
d_call: TRBD1; v_call: TRBV6-2/TRBV6-3; clone_size: .; j_call: TRBJ1-2; cdr3_aa: CASSSPDRADYGYTF; cdr3_nt: TGTGCCAGCAGTAGCCCGGACAGGGCGGACTATGGCTACACCTTC
d_call: .; v_call: TRBV5-1; clone_size: .; j_call: TRBJ2-7; cdr3_aa: CASSSSNGPFGEQYF; cdr3_nt: TGCGCCAGCAGCTCATCCAACGGTCCCTTCGGCGAGCAGTACTTC
d_call: TRBD2; v_call: TRBV6-6; clone_size: .; j_call: TRBJ2-2; cdr3_aa: CASSLAGGSAGELFF; cdr3_nt: TGTGCCAGCAGTTTAGCGGGAGGGTCTGCCGGGGAGCTGTTTTTT
d_call: TRBD1; v_call: TRBV7-2; clone_size: .; j_call: TRBJ2-7; cdr3_aa: CASSPRGRGYEQYF; cdr3_nt: TGTGCCAGCAGCCCCCGCGGCAGGGGGTACGAGCAGTACTTC
d_call: TRBD1; v_call: TRBV4-2; clone_size: .; j_call: TRBJ2-7; cdr3_aa: CASSHAGTGEGEQYF; cdr3_nt: TGTGCCAGCAGCCACGCCGGGACAGGGGAGGGTGAGCAGTACTTC
d_call: TRBD1; v_call: TRBV27; clone_size: .; j_call: TRBJ2-1; cdr3_aa: CASSSLQGAYNEQFF; cdr3_nt: TGTGCCAGCAGTTCCCTACAGGGGGCTTACAATGAGCAGTTCTTC
d_call: .; v_call: TRBV6-1; clone_size: .; j_call: TRBJ2-7; cdr3_aa: CASSENSRYEQYF; cdr3_nt: TGTGCCAGCAGTGAAAACAGCCGCTACGAGCAGTACTTC
d_call: .; v_call: TRBV11-2; clone_size: .; j_call: TRBJ2-7; cdr3_aa: CASSLVAAGETYEQYF; cdr3_nt: TGTGCCAGCAGCTTAGTCGCGGCAGGGGAAACCTACGAGCAGTACTTC
d_call: TRBD2; v_call: TRBV28; clone_size: once; j_call: TRBJ2-5; cdr3_aa: CASVSGGGETQYF; cdr3_nt: TGTGCCAGCGTCTCCGGGGGAGGGGAGACCCAGTACTTC
d_call: TRBD2; v_call: TRBV4-3; clone_size: once; j_call: TRBJ2-3; cdr3_aa: CASSQETSGGGDTQYF; cdr3_nt: TGCGCCAGCAGCCAGGAGACTAGCGGCGGAGGGGATACGCAGTATTTT
d_call: .; v_call: TRBV18; clone_size: .; j_call: TRBJ2-2; cdr3_aa: CASSPTQATGELFF; cdr3_nt: TGTGCCAGCTCACCAACACAGGCGACCGGGGAGCTGTTTTTT
d_call: .; v_call: TRBV6-2/TRBV6-3; clone_size: .; j_call: TRBJ1-1; cdr3_aa: CASSYDSLMNTEAFF; cdr3_nt: TGTGCCAGCAGTTATGACAGTCTCATGAACACTGAAGCTTTCTTT
d_call: TRBD1; v_call: TRBV28; clone_size: .; j_call: TRBJ1-2; cdr3_aa: CASSSRDRGAYGYTF; cdr3_nt: TGTGCCAGCAGTTCCCGGGACAGGGGCGCTTATGGCTACACCTTC
d_call: .; v_call: TRBV30; clone_size: .; j_call: TRBJ2-2; cdr3_aa: CAWSHGRRTGELFF; cdr3_nt: TGTGCCTGGAGTCATGGGAGGCGCACCGGGGAGCTGTTTTTT
d_call: .; v_call: TRBV6-6; clone_size: .; j_call: TRBJ2-7; cdr3_aa: CASSPLPPSSYEQYF; cdr3_nt: TGTGCCAGCAGTCCCCTTCCACCGAGCTCCTACGAGCAGTACTTC
d_call: .; v_call: TRBV4-2; clone_size: .; j_call: TRBJ2-1; cdr3_aa: CASSQGPTYNEQFF; cdr3_nt: TGTGCCAGCAGCCAAGGGCCAACGTATAATGAGCAGTTCTTC
d_call: .; v_call: TRBV4-2; clone_size: .; j_call: TRBJ2-1; cdr3_aa: CASSQATREGGNEQFF; cdr3_nt: TGTGCCAGCAGCCAAGCTACGCGGGAAGGTGGGAATGAGCAGTTCTTC
d_call: TRBD1; v_call: TRBV19; clone_size: .; j_call: TRBJ1-2; cdr3_aa: CASIVSQGASGYTF; cdr3_nt: TGTGCCAGCATCGTCTCACAGGGGGCCAGTGGCTACACCTTC
d_call: .; v_call: TRBV6-5; clone_size: once; j_call: TRBJ2-2; cdr3_aa: CASTLTQVGELFF; cdr3_nt: TGTGCCAGCACATTAACCCAGGTCGGGGAGCTGTTTTTT
d_call: .; v_call: TRBV28; clone_size: once; j_call: TRBJ1-3; cdr3_aa: CASSLTGKTSGNTIYF; cdr3_nt: TGTGCCAGCAGCCTTACAGGAAAAACCTCTGGAAACACCATATATTTT
d_call: TRBD2; v_call: TRBV3-1/TRBV3-2; clone_size: .; j_call: TRBJ2-1; cdr3_aa: CASSQGLYGTRKSNEQFF; cdr3_nt: TGTGCCAGCAGCCAAGGTCTTTACGGGACTAGGAAGTCTAATGAGCAGTTCTTC
d_call: .; v_call: TRBV24-1; clone_size: .; j_call: TRBJ2-5; cdr3_aa: CATSDRRAQYF; cdr3_nt: TGTGCCACCAGTGATAGGCGGGCCCAGTACTTC
d_call: .; v_call: TRBV14; clone_size: .; j_call: TRBJ1-2; cdr3_aa: CASSPSGHSQGGYTF; cdr3_nt: TGTGCCAGCAGCCCAAGTGGGCACTCCCAAGGCGGCTACACCTTC
d_call: .; v_call: TRBV29-1; clone_size: .; j_call: TRBJ1-1; cdr3_aa: CSVEAYTSGANTEAFF; cdr3_nt: TGCAGCGTTGAAGCTTATACGAGTGGGGCAAACACTGAAGCTTTCTTT
d_call: .; v_call: TRBV5-8; clone_size: .; j_call: TRBJ1-1; cdr3_aa: CASRYRDKGATEAFF; cdr3_nt: TGTGCCAGCAGATACCGGGACAAAGGAGCCACTGAAGCTTTCTTT
d_call: TRBD1; v_call: TRBV6-5; clone_size: .; j_call: TRBJ1-4; cdr3_aa: CASRRDRGIAEKLFF; cdr3_nt: TGTGCCAGCAGACGGGACAGGGGGATTGCGGAAAAACTGTTTTTT
d_call: TRBD1; v_call: TRBV24-1; clone_size: .; j_call: TRBJ2-2; cdr3_aa: CATSETGLDTGELFF; cdr3_nt: TGTGCCACCAGTGAGACAGGGTTGGACACCGGGGAGCTGTTTTTT
d_call: TRBD2; v_call: TRBV2; clone_size: .; j_call: TRBJ2-2; cdr3_aa: CASTQGTAGGPSTGELFF; cdr3_nt: TGTGCCAGCACCCAGGGAACAGCGGGAGGGCCCAGCACCGGGGAGCTGTTTTTT
d_call: .; v_call: TRBV7-2; clone_size: .; j_call: TRBJ2-2; cdr3_aa: CASRGSQSNTGELFF; cdr3_nt: TGTGCCAGCAGGGGCAGCCAATCGAACACCGGGGAGCTGTTTTTT
d_call: TRBD2; v_call: TRBV5-1; clone_size: .; j_call: TRBJ2-1; cdr3_aa: CASSIGDSGGNNEQFF; cdr3_nt: TGCGCCAGCAGCATTGGTGATAGCGGGGGTAATAATGAGCAGTTCTTC
d_call: TRBD1; v_call: TRBV19; clone_size: .; j_call: TRBJ1-5; cdr3_aa: CASSMTGTQPQHF; cdr3_nt: TGTGCCAGTAGTATGACAGGGACGCAGCCCCAGCATTTT
d_call: TRBD1; v_call: TRBV18; clone_size: .; j_call: TRBJ1-4; cdr3_aa: CASSPQGAGEKLFF; cdr3_nt: TGTGCCAGCTCACCCCAGGGGGCAGGGGAAAAACTGTTTTTT
d_call: TRBD1; v_call: TRBV10-3; clone_size: .; j_call: TRBJ1-3; cdr3_aa: CAIRGTGTGNTIYF; cdr3_nt: TGTGCCATCAGGGGGACAGGGACTGGAAACACCATATATTTT